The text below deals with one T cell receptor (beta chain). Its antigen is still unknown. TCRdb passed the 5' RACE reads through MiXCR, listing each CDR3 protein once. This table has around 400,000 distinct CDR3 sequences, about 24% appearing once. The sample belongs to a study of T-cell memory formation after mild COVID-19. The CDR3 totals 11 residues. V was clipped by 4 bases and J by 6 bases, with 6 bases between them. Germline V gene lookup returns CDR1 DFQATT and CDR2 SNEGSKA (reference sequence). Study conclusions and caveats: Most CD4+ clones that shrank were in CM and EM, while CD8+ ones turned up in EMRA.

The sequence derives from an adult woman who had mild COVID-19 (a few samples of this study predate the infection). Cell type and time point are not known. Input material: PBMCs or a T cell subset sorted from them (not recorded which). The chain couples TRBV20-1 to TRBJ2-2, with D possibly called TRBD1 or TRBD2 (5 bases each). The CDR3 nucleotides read TGCAGTGCTAAGGGACCCGGGGAGCTGTTTTTT. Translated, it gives CSAKGPGELFF.